This TCR beta chain was recorded in a study of multiple sclerosis patients with progressive multifocal leukoencephalopathy. The study's findings and limits: Lower normalized Shannon entropy suggested reduced TRB diversity in most PML patients.

Note on this clone: The antigen is unknown. Other DNA sequences within the sample encode an identical CDR3.

Each PCR contained spiked synthetic TR CDR3 controls spanning every V-J pairing. Produced via immunoSEQ multiplex PCR; TCRdb's table is partial and in-frame only. The sample includes 31,000 or so clones, approximately 88% of them seen just once. Time point denoted: time of PML onset. PML was diagnosed clinically and by MRI, then confirmed by JC virus DNA in cerebrospinal fluid. Germline trimming cut 3 bases from V and 7 bases from J; bases unmatched to any gene: 10. Germline V gene data show CDR1 as LNHDA and CDR2 as SQIVND (reference sequence). The CDR3 consists of 15 residues. J is TRBJ1-2 and V is TRBV19; 8 nucleotides agree with TRBD1. The sample was PBMCs, taken from a patient treated with natalizumab. This TCR was sampled from a woman in her forties with progressive multifocal leukoencephalopathy. CDR3 amino acids: CASSIGLTGDGGYTF. CDR3 DNA sequence: TGTGCCAGTAGTATCGGGCTGACAGGGGACGGTGGCTACACCTTC.